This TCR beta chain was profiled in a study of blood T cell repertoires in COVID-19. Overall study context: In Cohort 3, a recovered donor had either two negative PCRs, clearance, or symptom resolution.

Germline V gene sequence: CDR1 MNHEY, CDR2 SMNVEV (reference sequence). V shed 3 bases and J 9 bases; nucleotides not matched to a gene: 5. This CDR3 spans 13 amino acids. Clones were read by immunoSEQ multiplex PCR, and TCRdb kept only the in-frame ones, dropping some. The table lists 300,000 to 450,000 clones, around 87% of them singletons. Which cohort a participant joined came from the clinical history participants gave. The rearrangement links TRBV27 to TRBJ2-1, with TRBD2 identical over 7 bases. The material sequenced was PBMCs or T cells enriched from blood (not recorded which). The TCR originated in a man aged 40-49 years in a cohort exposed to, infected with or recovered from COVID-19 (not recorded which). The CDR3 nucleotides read TGTGCCAGCAGTTTGGGAGGGAGGGGTGAGCAGTTCTTC. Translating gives CASSLGGRGEQFF.